The 27 T cell receptor beta chains below were found in one sample sequenced in a study of blood T cells in healthy people across ages. A second PCR, run for 7 to 11 cycles, used a sample-barcoded 5' primer plus a J-beta primer mix. A single record per CDR3 protein comes from TCRdb applying MiXCR to the 5' RACE reads. The table lists around 1,000,000 distinct CDR3 sequences, under 30% of them singletons. A further study also used this sample, focusing on T cells of mothers and their children.

Sequencing was carried out using blood. These receptors came from a girl aged 2-10 years in good health.

The CDR3 sequence is CASRTGTGVYGEQFF. CDR3 in DNA: TGTGCCAGCAGAACTGGCACGGGAGTATACGGTGAGCAGTTCTTC. The V and J genes are TRBV6-5 and TRBJ2-1; D perhaps matches TRBD2 (6 bases). This CDR3 is built from 15 residues. Deletions cut 6 bases from V and 9 bases from J, with 21 bases between. Germline CDR1 MNHEY, CDR2 SVGAGI.

The J gene is TRBJ2-2, the V gene TRBV5-1; D unclear. The CDR3 extends over 12 amino acids. Germline V gives CDR1 SGHRS, CDR2 YFSETQ. Trimming took 5 bases from V and 8 from J, leaving 10 bases between them. The CDR3 coding sequence is TGCGCCAGCAGTCGTATCGGAGGGGAGCTGTTTTTT. Protein sequence: CASSRIGGELFF.

This clonotype has only a few counts. The chain couples TRBV4-2 to TRBJ2-5; D gene ambiguous. The end of the DNA is better explained by TRBJ2-1, so the J call may be wrong. Looked up from germline, CDR1 is LGHNA and CDR2 is YNFKEQ. The CDR3 has 13 residues. For the CDR3, the DNA is TGTGCCAGCAGCCAAAGTTTAGAGGATGAGCAGTTCTTC. Translated, it gives CASSQSLEDEQFF.

V and J are TRBV29-1 and TRBJ2-5, with 7 bases matching TRBD2. The DNA matches TRBJ2-1 better at its end, which makes the J call doubtful. CDR1 and CDR2 (germline): SQVTM, ANQGSEA. This CDR3 has 14 residues. CDR3 coding DNA: TGCAGCGTTGGGGGGGGGACGTCCTACAATGAGCAGTTCTTC. It encodes CSVGGGTSYNEQFF.

The CDR3 here is CASSVGQAVYGYTF. The CDR3 nucleotides read TGTGCCAGCAGCGTAGGACAGGCGGTCTATGGCTACACCTTC. The chain carries TRBV9 and TRBJ1-2; a possible D gene is TRBD1 (6 bases). Germline CDR1 reads SGDLS; CDR2 reads YYNGEE. Deletions cut 0 bases from V and 4 bases from J, with 10 bases between. The CDR3 covers 14 residues.

The sample holds a few counts of this clonotype. This rearrangement joins TRBV13 to TRBJ2-6, with D possibly being TRBD1 (6 bases). Per germline, CDR1 PRHDT and CDR2 FYEKMQ (reference sequence). The CDR3 is 18 amino acids. V lost 4 bases to trimming and J lost 0 bases, with 16 bases between them. CDR3 sequence (DNA): TGTGCCAGCAGCTCCGGACAGACCCTTAGCTCTGGGGCCAACGTCCTGACTTTC. Protein sequence: CASSSGQTLSSGANVLTF.

This clonotype was detected a few times. The CDR3 reads CASSRGQGRNQPQHF. The CDR3 nucleotides are TGTGCCAGTAGTAGAGGACAGGGGCGCAATCAGCCCCAGCATTTT. The rearrangement joins TRBV19 to TRBJ1-5; TRBD1 matches 9 bases. After removal of 4 bases from V and 2 bases from J, the junction contained 3 bases not matched to a gene. Germline values: CDR1 LNHDA, CDR2 SQIVND (reference sequence). This CDR3 spans 15 amino acids.

This chain links TRBV13 with TRBJ2-3; the D call may be TRBD1 or TRBD2 (5 bases each). Trimming left V 5 bases short and J 4 bases short, with 22 bases between. The CDR3 is made up of 17 amino acids. Germline CDR1 reads PRHDT; CDR2 reads FYEKMQ (reference sequence). CDR3 sequence reads: CASSADLPGRNSDTQYF. DNA of the CDR3: TGTGCCAGCAGCGCCGACCTCCCGGGACGGAACTCAGATACGCAGTATTTT.

The chain joins TRBV20-1 to TRBJ2-3; TRBD2 agrees at 12 bases. The CDR3 has 17 amino acids. Trimming cost V 6 bases and J 2 bases; bases outside gene matches: 12. Germline loops: CDR1 DFQATT, CDR2 SNEGSKA (reference sequence). CDR3 nucleotides: TGCAGTGCCTCACCTCCGGGACTAGCGGGCTACACAGATACGCAGTATTTT. Translating gives CSASPPGLAGYTDTQYF.

V and J are TRBV28 and TRBJ2-5; D remains unclear. Trimming stripped 4 bases from V and 1 base from J, with 7 bases between. From germline, CDR1 is MDHEN and CDR2 SYDVKM. The CDR3 has 13 amino acids. CDR3 region: CASSSNLQETQYF. CDR3 bases: TGTGCCAGCAGTTCGAACCTCCAAGAGACCCAGTACTTC.

The chain employs TRBV6-6 and TRBJ1-1, with 7 bases matching TRBD1. From germline, CDR1 is MNHNY and CDR2 SVGAGI (reference sequence). The J segment lost 5 bases and the V segment lost 8 bases, leaving 14 bases of the junction unmatched. The CDR3 has 15 residues. The CDR3 spells CASREEGAIGTEAFF. CDR3 sequence (DNA): TGTGCCAGCCGGGAAGAGGGGGCGATAGGAACTGAAGCTTTCTTT.

V and J are TRBV4-3 and TRBJ1-2; no firm D call. This CDR3 has 17 residues. The V and J ends lost 0 bases and 3 bases respectively, with 17 bases between them. Germline CDR1 LGHNA, CDR2 YSLEER. The CDR3 bases are TGCGCCAGCAGCCAAGATAGGGCGGGGAGGTTCTACTATGGCTACACCTTC. Amino acids: CASSQDRAGRFYYGYTF.

On this clonotype: Mismatch with germline at one junction end may stem from a read error. This chain connects TRBV5-5 to TRBJ2-3; TRBD1 is a possible D gene (6 bases). The CDR3 is made up of 18 amino acids. CDR1 and CDR2 (germline): SGHKS, YYEKEE (reference sequence). The CDR3 coding sequence is TGTGTCAGCAGCTTATTCCGGGACCCAGGGGACCAAACAGATACGCAGTATTTT. It encodes CVSSLFRDPGDQTDTQYF.

This clonotype was seen a handful of times. The chain links TRBV7-8 to TRBJ1-1; D gene ambiguous. V lost 7 bases and J lost 1, with 16 bases in between. CDR1 and CDR2 from the germline V gene are SGHVS and FQNEAQ. The CDR3 is made up of 15 amino acids. Here the CDR3 reads CASTSLEPRNTEAFF. CDR3 sequence (DNA): TGTGCCAGCACCTCTTTAGAGCCAAGGAACACTGAAGCTTTCTTT. Drawing the rest from reference TRBV7-8 and TRBJ1-1, the complete variable domain is GAGVSQSPRYKVAKRGQDVALRCDPISGHVSLFWYQQALGQGPEFLTYFQNEAQLDKSGLPSDRFFAERPEGSVSTLKIQRTQQEDSAVYLCASTSLEPRNTEAFFGQGTRLTVV.

V and J are TRBV9 and TRBJ2-7; weak D call: TRBD2 (6 bases). Germline-derived CDR1 and CDR2 are SGDLS and YYNGEE. The CDR3 has 14 amino acids. V gave up 2 bases and J gave up 3 bases, with 12 bases separating them. CDR3 residues: CASSVGGPSYEQYF. The CDR3 region has the DNA TGTGCCAGCAGCGTGGGGGGACCGAGCTACGAGCAGTACTTC.

This clonotype was observed a few times. The genes are TRBV12-3 or TRBV12-4 and TRBJ1-2; D is unresolved. V was trimmed by 5 bases and J by 2 bases, leaving 15 bases between them. This CDR3 region has 15 residues. The CDR3 region is CASSRPVSRNYGYTF. The CDR3 DNA sequence: TGTGCCAGCAGTCGACCTGTCTCCAGAAACTATGGCTACACCTTC.

The V gene is TRBV7-9, the J gene TRBJ2-7; no clear D. V dropped 1 base and J dropped 7 bases, with 11 bases sitting between them. The germline gives CDR1 SEHNR, CDR2 FQNEAQ (reference sequence). The CDR3 sequence is 13 residues long. The CDR3 region has the DNA TGTGCCAGCAGCTTAGAGGCAGCTTGGGAGCAGTACTTC. It translates to CASSLEAAWEQYF.

V is TRBV12-3 or TRBV12-4 and J is TRBJ2-2, with D hard to call. The CDR3 extends over 15 amino acids. V was pared by 3 bases and J by 3 bases, with 11 bases between. CDR3 in DNA: TGTGCCAGCAGTTTGGTAGGGCGTGACACCGGGGAGCTGTTTTTT. This gives the protein CASSLVGRDTGELFF.

The V and J genes are TRBV7-3 and TRBJ2-1; 12 bases match TRBD1. The CDR3 has 19 residues. After removal of 1 base from V and 1 base from J, the junction contained 8 bases not matched to a gene. The germline V gene has CDR1 SGHTA and CDR2 FQGTGA. The CDR3: CASSLMGQGAVGSYNEQFF. In DNA form, the CDR3 reads TGTGCCAGCAGCTTAATGGGACAGGGGGCTGTTGGGTCCTACAATGAGCAGTTCTTC.

The table lists this clonotype with a few counts. The V call is TRBV28, the J call TRBJ2-1; a weak D match, TRBD1 (5 bases). The DNA end is a closer match to TRBJ2-7, so the J assignment may be wrong. CDR1 is MDHEN and CDR2 is SYDVKM in the germline V gene. CDR3 length equals 16 residues. In DNA form, the CDR3 reads TGTGCCAGCAGTTTGCCGCAGGGTATAGAGTCCTACGAGCAGTACTTC. Its protein product is CASSLPQGIESYEQYF.

As regards this clonotype: One end of the junction does not line up with germline, which may come from a read error. This chain uses TRBV29-1 with TRBJ2-7, with D perhaps assigned TRBD1 or TRBD2 (5 bases each). The CDR3 is 13 residues long. Germline V gives CDR1 SQVTM, CDR2 ANQGSEA. Written as DNA, the CDR3 is TGCAGCCTTGAGGACACTAGAAACTACGAGCAGTACTTC. Its protein is CSLEDTRNYEQYF.

The V and J genes are TRBV5-1 and TRBJ1-2; TRBD1 might be the D (5 bases). CDR1 is SGHRS and CDR2 is YFSETQ in the germline V gene. There are 12 residues in the CDR3. V was pared by 0 bases and J by 14 bases, with 14 bases between. CDR3 in amino acids: CASSLEVPGGTF. CDR3 nucleotide sequence: TGCGCCAGCAGCTTGGAGGTTCCGGGGGGGACCTTC.

In its sample, this clonotype was seen a few times. V usage is TRBV5-1 and J usage is TRBJ1-6, with D unclear. Germline CDR1 and CDR2: SGHRS and YFSETQ. Trimming took off 0 bases at V and 0 bases at J, with 10 bases between the two ends. The CDR3 runs 17 residues. For the CDR3, the DNA is TGCGCCAGCAGCTTGGACGAATGGAGCTCCTATAATTCACCCCTCCACTTT. Residues: CASSLDEWSSYNSPLHF.

In its sample, this clonotype was seen a few times. The chain combines TRBV6-1 with TRBJ2-7; 9 bases are a match to TRBD1. Germline-derived CDR1 and CDR2 are MNHNS and SASEGT. Trimming cost V 6 bases and J 3 bases; bases outside gene matches: 9. The CDR3 length is 15 residues. In DNA, the CDR3 is TGTGCCAGCAGGGAGGCCCCGGGACAGGGCTACGAGCAGTACTTC. Encoded protein: CASREAPGQGYEQYF.

The chain uses TRBV5-1 and TRBJ2-2; unclear D gene. The germline V gene encodes CDR1 SGHRS and CDR2 YFSETQ. V lost 4 bases to trimming and J lost 6 bases, with 13 bases between them. The CDR3 spans 14 residues. The CDR3: CASSLGGTSGELFF. The CDR3 coding sequence is TGCGCCAGCAGCCTGGGCGGAACGTCCGGGGAGCTGTTTTTT.

The chain employs TRBV13 and TRBJ2-6; D ambiguous. V was clipped by 7 bases and J by 0 bases, with 13 bases between them. The CDR3 consists of 16 residues. Germline lookup yields CDR1 PRHDT and CDR2 FYEKMQ (reference sequence). The CDR3 region is CASTKGRASGANVLTF. CDR3 DNA: TGTGCCAGCACCAAAGGTAGGGCCTCTGGGGCCAACGTCCTGACTTTC.

The V gene is TRBV5-1, the J gene TRBJ2-1; TRBD1 matches 7 bases. Germline trimming cut 6 bases from V and 6 bases from J; bases unmatched to any gene: 21. This CDR3 region has 18 residues. CDR1 and CDR2 from the germline V gene are SGHRS and YFSETQ. CDR3 residues: CASTSGQSNPGFFNEQFF. The DNA for the CDR3 is TGCGCCAGCACTTCGGGACAGTCAAACCCGGGATTCTTCAATGAGCAGTTCTTC. Complete variable domain (other parts from reference TRBV5-1 and TRBJ2-1): KAGVTQTPRYLIKTRGQQVTLSCSPISGHRSVSWYQQTPGQGLQFLFEYFSETQRNKGNFPGRFSGRQFSNSRSEMNVSTLELGDSALYLCASTSGQSNPGFFNEQFFGPGTRLTVL.